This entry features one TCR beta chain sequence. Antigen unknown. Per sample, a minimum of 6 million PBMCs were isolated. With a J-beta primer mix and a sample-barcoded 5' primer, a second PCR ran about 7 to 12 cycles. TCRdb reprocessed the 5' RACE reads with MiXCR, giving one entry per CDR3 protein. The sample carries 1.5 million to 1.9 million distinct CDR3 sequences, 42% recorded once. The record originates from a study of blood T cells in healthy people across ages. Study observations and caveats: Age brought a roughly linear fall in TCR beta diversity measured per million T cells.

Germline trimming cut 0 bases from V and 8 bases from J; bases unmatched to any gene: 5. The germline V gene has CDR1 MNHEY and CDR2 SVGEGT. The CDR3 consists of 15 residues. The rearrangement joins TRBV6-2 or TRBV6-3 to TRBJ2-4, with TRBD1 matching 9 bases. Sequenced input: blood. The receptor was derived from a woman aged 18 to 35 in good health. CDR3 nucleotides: TGTGCCAGCAGTTACTCCCGGACAGGGGTGGACATTCAGTACTTC. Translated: CASSYSRTGVDIQYF.